Listed below are T cell receptor beta chains from one sample, sequenced in a study of a mutant IDH1 vaccine in newly diagnosed glioma. Assay used: immunoSEQ multiplex PCR; TCRdb lists only in-frame clones, some missing. The top ten clones hold 5.4% of a sample with 60,000 to 65,000 clones, roughly 76% of them seen once. For these TCRs, the target antigens are not known. The specimen was PBMCs, collected from a glioma patient whose treatment included an IDH1 peptide vaccine. These receptors were taken from a middle-aged man with glioma. Each CDR3 is given with its conserved first and last residue. Not every row has a clone size; where given, it reads once, few, many or a size class.

>TRBJ2-7|TRBV10-1|NA
CASSPNRLPYEQYF
>TRBJ1-2|TRBV5-6|NA
CASSPGQGGGYGYTF
>TRBJ1-3|TRBV10-3|NA
CAIIDPGNTIYF
>TRBJ2-3|TRBV7-6|few
CASSLVSGGSDTQYF
>TRBJ1-4|TRBV10-3|NA
CAISGQGTNEKLFF
>TRBJ2-1|TRBV5-6|NA
CASRRQGGSYNEQFF
>TRBJ2-7|TRBV9|many
CASSVEAGSYEQYF
>TRBJ2-5|TRBV30|NA
CAWSPALETQYF
>TRBJ2-1|TRBV19|NA
CASSPLVGAGGLRSYNEQFF
>TRBJ2-1|TRBV6-5|NA
CASSFAEGVEQFF
>TRBJ1-5|TRBV21-1|NA
CASSKAPQGNQPQHF
>TRBJ1-2|TRBV2|NA
CASSEIGADTYGYTF
>TRBJ2-3|TRBV19|few
CASKRSTGADTQYF
>TRBJ2-2|TRBV14|NA
CASSERRTNTGELFF
>TRBJ2-7|TRBV21-1|NA
CASSTIGDSDYYEQYF
>TRBJ1-1|TRBV6-1|NA
CASRRQGGTEAFF
>TRBJ2-7|TRBV7-2|NA
CASSLVTLAEQYF
>TRBJ1-2|TRBV19|NA
CASSMAGGYTF
>TRBJ1-1|TRBV30|few
CAWSQQGAGTEAFF
>TRBJ2-7|TRBV18|once
CASSAQGQGGNEQYF
>TRBJ1-4|TRBV15|NA
CATSRGDSSSNEKLFF
>TRBJ1-2|TRBV29-1|NA
CSVVPTGRGYTF
>TRBJ2-1|TRBV29-1|NA
CSVSGGLNEQFF
>TRBJ2-5|TRBV11-1|NA
CASSFPLAGGPPGAQYF
>TRBJ1-5|TRBV7-2|NA
CASSPQSNQPQHF
>TRBJ2-2|TRBV4-2|NA
CASSPGLTTGELFF
>TRBJ2-7|TRBV29-1|NA
CSVVLPSYEQYF
>TRBJ2-7|TRBV6-6|NA
CASSSLGQGRTYEQYF
>TRBJ2-7|TRBV5-1|NA
CASSLGVAGPYEQYF
>TRBJ2-5|TRBV9|NA
CASSVAGTSGTQYF
>TRBJ2-7|TRBV25-1|NA
CASSDYEQYF
>TRBJ1-5|TRBV28|NA
CASSWERQPQHF
>TRBJ2-3|TRBV29-1|NA
CSVEGPTGAQADTQYF
>TRBJ2-7|TRBV28|NA
CASRRMGPSYYEQYF
>TRBJ1-3|TRBV4-3|few
CASSQTGDGGNTIYF
>TRBJ1-2|TRBV7-2|NA
CASSLDRANYGYTF
>TRBJ2-2|TRBV2|NA
CASSRTGAGGGLLGELFF
>TRBJ1-2|TRBV28|NA
CASSFGLSYYGYTF
>TRBJ1-5|TRBV18|NA
CASSTGTGPSNQPQHF
>TRBJ2-3|TRBV4-2|NA
CASSQGGTSGASITDTQYF
>TRBJ1-5|TRBV19|few
CASRARVRDQPQHF
>TRBJ1-5|TRBV2|NA
CASSVSYSNQPQHF
>TRBJ1-1|TRBV11-3|NA
CASSLGRGTEAFF
>TRBJ2-6|TRBV19|NA
CASRPKPGLAGGSSGANVLTF
>TRBJ1-6|TRBV11-2|few
CASSPRTENNSPLHF
>TRBJ2-3|TRBV2|once
CASLRDRGRGTDTQYF
>TRBJ2-2|TRBV4-2|few
CASSSAGGNTGELFF
>TRBJ1-4|TRBV5-1|NA
CASRAGTGGDREKLFF
>TRBJ2-3|TRBV29-1|NA
CSAKDSTDTQYF
>TRBJ2-7|TRBV5-1|NA
CASSLQDNSYEQYF
>TRBJ2-7|TRBV11-2|NA
CASSPSGGIYEQYF
>TRBJ1-1|TRBV18|few
CASSPPQGATEAFF
>TRBJ2-3|TRBV4-1|NA
CASSQDRGFRYTDTQYF
>TRBJ1-6|TRBV2|NA
CASSELNSPLHF
>TRBJ1-1|TRBV5-6|NA
CASSVLSGKIGAFF
>TRBJ2-7|TRBV4-2|NA
CASSQGPQVDF
>TRBJ1-2|TRBV7-9|NA
CASSLGGQGASYGYTF